A selection of T cell receptor beta chains follows, all from one sample in a study of beta chain bispecific antibodies for T cell cancers. Their target antigens are unknown. TCRdb re-analysed the 5' RACE reads in MiXCR, keeping a single row per CDR3 protein. The data show tens of thousands of distinct CDR3 sequences, with approximately 2.6% seen just once and approximately 30% held by the top ten. The source material was healthy donor T cells cultured with leukemia cells. The receptors were sampled from a human donor in good health. Some clones in this sample may be carry-over from other donors' samples. Both conserved end residues are part of each CDR3. The D gene is left open where the match is weak. Size is stated as how often the clone was seen (once, few, many) or a class if it is expanded.

TRBV7-2	TRBJ1-5	NA	many	TGTGCCAGCAGCTTTCTAGGTGGCAATCAGCCCCAGCATTTT	CASSFLGGNQPQHF
TRBV5-1	TRBJ2-5	TRBD2	many	TGCGCCAGCAGCTTGGGCGGGAGTGAAGAGACCCAGTACTTC	CASSLGGSEETQYF
TRBV5-1	TRBJ2-1	NA	many	TGCGCCAGCAGCTTGTTCGGACTATCCTACAATGAGCAGTTCTTC	CASSLFGLSYNEQFF
TRBV4-2	TRBJ1-2	TRBD1	many	TGTGCCAGCAGCCAATTGACAGGGGTAGGCGGCTACACCTTC	CASSQLTGVGGYTF
TRBV10-1	TRBJ2-7	NA	many	TGCGCCAGCAGTGAGGGGGCAGGGGCTTCCTACGAGCAGTACTTC	CASSEGAGASYEQYF
TRBV20-1	TRBJ1-2	NA	many	TGCAGTGCTAGAGGGGGTCGGGCGTATGGCTACACCTTC	CSARGGRAYGYTF
TRBV7-6	TRBJ2-3	TRBD1	many	TGTGCCAGCAGTTTTTCAGGGGGATTCGGCACAGATACGCAGTATTTT	CASSFSGGFGTDTQYF
TRBV4-2	TRBJ2-2	NA	few	TGTGCCAGCGAAGGGGGCGGGGGAGTGGTCGGGGAGCTGTTTTTT	CASEGGGGVVGELFF
TRBV19	TRBJ1-1	NA	many	TGTGCCAGTAGTCTAGGGGTAGGCACTGAAGCTTTCTTT	CASSLGVGTEAFF
TRBV15	TRBJ2-3	NA	few	TGTGCCACCAGCGGGGGCTCTTTGGGGGCAGATACGCAGTATTTT	CATSGGSLGADTQYF
TRBV6-2/TRBV6-3	TRBJ1-1	TRBD1	medium-sized	TGTGCCTCCACAGACAGGGAATTTACTGAAGCTTTCTTT	CASTDREFTEAFF